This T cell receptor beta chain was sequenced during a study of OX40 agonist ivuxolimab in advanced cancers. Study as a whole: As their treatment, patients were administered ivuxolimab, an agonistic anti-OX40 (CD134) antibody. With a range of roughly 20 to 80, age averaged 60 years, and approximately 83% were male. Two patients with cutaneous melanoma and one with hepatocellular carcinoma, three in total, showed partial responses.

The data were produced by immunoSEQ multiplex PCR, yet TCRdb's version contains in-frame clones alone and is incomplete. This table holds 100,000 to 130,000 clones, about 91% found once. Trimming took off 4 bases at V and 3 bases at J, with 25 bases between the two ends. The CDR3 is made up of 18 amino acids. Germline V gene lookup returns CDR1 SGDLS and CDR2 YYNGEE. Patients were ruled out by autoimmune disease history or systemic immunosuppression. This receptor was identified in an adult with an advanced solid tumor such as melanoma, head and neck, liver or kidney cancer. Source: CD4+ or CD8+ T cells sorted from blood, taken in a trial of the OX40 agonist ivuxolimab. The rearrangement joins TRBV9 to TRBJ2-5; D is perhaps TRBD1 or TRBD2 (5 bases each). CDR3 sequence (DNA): TGTGCCAGCAGCCGGGGTAAGGGGCAAGGGGTCGCGGAAGAGACCCAGTACTTC. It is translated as CASSRGKGQGVAEETQYF.